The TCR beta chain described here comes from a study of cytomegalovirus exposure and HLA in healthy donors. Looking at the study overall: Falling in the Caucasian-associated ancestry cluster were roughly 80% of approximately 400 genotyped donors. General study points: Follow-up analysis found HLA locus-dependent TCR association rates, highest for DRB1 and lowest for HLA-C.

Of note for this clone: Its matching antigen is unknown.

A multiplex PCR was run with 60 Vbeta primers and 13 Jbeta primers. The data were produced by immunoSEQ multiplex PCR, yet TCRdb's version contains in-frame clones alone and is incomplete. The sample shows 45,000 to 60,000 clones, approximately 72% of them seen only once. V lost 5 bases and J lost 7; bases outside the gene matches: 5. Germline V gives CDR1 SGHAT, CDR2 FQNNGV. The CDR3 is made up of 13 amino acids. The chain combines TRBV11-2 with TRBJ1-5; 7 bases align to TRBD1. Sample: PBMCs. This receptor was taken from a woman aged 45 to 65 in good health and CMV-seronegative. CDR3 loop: CASSVHRGQPQHF. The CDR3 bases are TGTGCCAGCAGCGTGCACAGGGGCCAGCCCCAGCATTTT.